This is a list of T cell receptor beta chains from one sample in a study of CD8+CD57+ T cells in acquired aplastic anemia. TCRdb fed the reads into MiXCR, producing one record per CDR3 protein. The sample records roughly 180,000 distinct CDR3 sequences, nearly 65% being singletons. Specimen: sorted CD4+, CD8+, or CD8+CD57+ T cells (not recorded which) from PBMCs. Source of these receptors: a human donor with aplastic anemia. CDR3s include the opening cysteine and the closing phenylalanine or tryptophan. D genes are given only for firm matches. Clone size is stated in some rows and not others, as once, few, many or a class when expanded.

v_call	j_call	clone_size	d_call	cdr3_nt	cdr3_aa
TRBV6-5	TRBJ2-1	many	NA	TGTGCCAGCAGTCCTAGGATACAGGTCACCTACAATGAGCAGTTCTTC	CASSPRIQVTYNEQFF
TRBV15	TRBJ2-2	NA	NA	TGTGCCACCAGCAGAGAATTCGGCACGGCAACCGGGGAGCTGTTTTTT	CATSREFGTATGELFF
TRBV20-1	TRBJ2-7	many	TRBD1	TGCAGTGCTTCCGGGACAGGGGGTTCCAGCTCCTACGAGCAGTACTTC	CSASGTGGSSSYEQYF
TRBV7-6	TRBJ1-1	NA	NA	TGTGCCAGCAGCTCAGCAACCGGCCCTCATGAAGCTTTCTTT	CASSSATGPHEAFF
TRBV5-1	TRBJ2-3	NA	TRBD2	TGCGCCAGCAGCCAAGTTGGCGGGGGGTCAGATACGCAGTATTTT	CASSQVGGGSDTQYF
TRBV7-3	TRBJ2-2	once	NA	TGTGCCAGCAGCTCCGGGATCACCGGGGAGCTGTTTTTT	CASSSGITGELFF
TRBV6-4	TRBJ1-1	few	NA	TGTGCCAGCAGTGCCCAACACGGGAACACTGAAGCTTTCTTT	CASSAQHGNTEAFF
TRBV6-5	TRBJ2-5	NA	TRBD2	TGTGCCAGCTCCCCGAGGCTAGCGGAAGAGACCCAGTACTTC	CASSPRLAEETQYF
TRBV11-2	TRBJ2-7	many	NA	TGTGCCAGCAGCTACCACCGGGCCTACGAGCAGTACTTC	CASSYHRAYEQYF
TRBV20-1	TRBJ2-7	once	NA	TGCAGTGCTAGAGTTGTCAGAACCTACGAGCAGTACTTC	CSARVVRTYEQYF
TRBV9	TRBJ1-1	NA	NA	TGTGCCAGCAGCGTTGTAGGGGGTGCCACTGAAGCTTTCTTT	CASSVVGGATEAFF
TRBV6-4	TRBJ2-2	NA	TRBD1	TGTGCCAGCGAAGGACAGGCGAACACCGGGGAGCTGTTTTTT	CASEGQANTGELFF
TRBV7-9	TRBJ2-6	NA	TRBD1	TGTGCCAGCAGCCGGACAGGGGGTGCCGGGGCCAACGTCCTGACTTTC	CASSRTGGAGANVLTF
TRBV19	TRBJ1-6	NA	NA	TGTGCCAGTAGTACTGGGATCTACAATGAGCAGTTCCTCGGGGGACTAGGTTCACCCCTCCACTTT	CASSTGIYNEQFLGGLGSPLHF
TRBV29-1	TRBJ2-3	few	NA	TGCAGCGGCGGGACCACAGATACGCAGTATTTT	CSGGTTDTQYF
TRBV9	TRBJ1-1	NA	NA	TGTGCCAGCAGCGTATATCGGGATTCTGAAGCTTTCTTT	CASSVYRDSEAFF
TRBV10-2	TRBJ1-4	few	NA	TGCGCCAGCAGTGAGTCGTATGAAGGGAAACTGTTTTTT	CASSESYEGKLFF
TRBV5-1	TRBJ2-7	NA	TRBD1	TGCGCCAGCAGCTTGGCCCCGGGACAGGGCTTGTACGAGCAGTACTTC	CASSLAPGQGLYEQYF
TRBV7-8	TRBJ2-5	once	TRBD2	TGCGCCAGCAGCCAAGGACTAGCGGGAGGAGAGACCCAGTACTTC	CASSQGLAGGETQYF
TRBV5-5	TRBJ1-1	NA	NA	TGTGCCAGCAGGCGAGACACTGAAGCTTTCTTT	CASRRDTEAFF
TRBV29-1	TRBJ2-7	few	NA	TGCAGCGTTGTCGGGAGCTCCTACGAGCAGTACTTC	CSVVGSSYEQYF
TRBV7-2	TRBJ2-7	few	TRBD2	TGTGCCAGCAGCTTAACCCGACTAGCGGGCCACTACGAGCAGTACTTC	CASSLTRLAGHYEQYF
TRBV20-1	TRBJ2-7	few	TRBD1	TGCAGTGCTGACAGGGGTGCAGCCTCCTACGAGCAGTACTTC	CSADRGAASYEQYF
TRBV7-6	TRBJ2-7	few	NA	TGTGCCAGCAGCTTAGGGACAGAGCCCTACGAGCAGTACTTC	CASSLGTEPYEQYF
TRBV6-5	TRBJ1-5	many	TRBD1	TGTGCCAGCAGTTACTCCCAGGGGGGCAATCAGCCCCAGCATTTT	CASSYSQGGNQPQHF
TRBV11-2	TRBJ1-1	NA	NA	TGTGCCAGCACCTCGGGCCTCTCGGGCACTGAAGCTTTCTTT	CASTSGLSGTEAFF
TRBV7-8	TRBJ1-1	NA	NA	TGTGCCAGCAGCTTAACGGGGCGGGGGGCAACTGAAGCTTTCTTT	CASSLTGRGATEAFF
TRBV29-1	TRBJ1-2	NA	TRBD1	TGCAGCTTGACAGGGACTGACTATGGCTACACCTTC	CSLTGTDYGYTF
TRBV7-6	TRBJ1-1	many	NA	TGTGCCAGCAGCTCGCTCCCAGGGGATGGAGACACTGAAGCTTTCTTT	CASSSLPGDGDTEAFF
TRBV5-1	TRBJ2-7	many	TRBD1	TGCGCCAGCAGCTCTACCTCCGGGACAGCCGATCCAGAGCAGTACTTC	CASSSTSGTADPEQYF
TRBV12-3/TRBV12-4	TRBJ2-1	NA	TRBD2	TGTGCCAGCAGTCCACGGGAGGGCTCCTACAATGAGCAGTTCTTC	CASSPREGSYNEQFF
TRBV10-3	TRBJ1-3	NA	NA	TGTGCCATCAGTGATTTAATGGGAGCTGGAAACACCATATATTTT	CAISDLMGAGNTIYF
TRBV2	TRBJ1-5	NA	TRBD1	TGTGCCAGCAGCCTCCCCGGGACAGGGGTGCTGAGGCAGCCCCAGCATTTT	CASSLPGTGVLRQPQHF
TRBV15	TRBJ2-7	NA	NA	TGTGCCACCAGCAGATTAACTAGCAGGTCCTACGAGCAGTACTTC	CATSRLTSRSYEQYF
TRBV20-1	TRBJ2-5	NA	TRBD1	TGCAATGTACAGGGGGAAGAGACCCAGTACTTC	CNVQGEETQYF
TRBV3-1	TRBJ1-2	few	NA	TGTGCCAGCAGCCTAGTTCACGGGGGGTCCAACTATGGCTACACCTTC	CASSLVHGGSNYGYTF
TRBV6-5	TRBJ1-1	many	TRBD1	TGTGCCAGCAGTACAGGGGTGAACACTGAAGCTTTCTTT	CASSTGVNTEAFF
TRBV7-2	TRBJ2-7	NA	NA	TGTGCCAGCAGCTCCCACCCGACAGGTTTCGAGCAGTACTTC	CASSSHPTGFEQYF
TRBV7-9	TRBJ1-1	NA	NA	TGTGCCAGCAGCCTCAGACAGGCAAGGCCTGAAGCTTTCTTT	CASSLRQARPEAFF
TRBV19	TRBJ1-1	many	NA	TGTGCCAGTAGTATTGGGGAGAACACTGAAGCTTTCTTT	CASSIGENTEAFF
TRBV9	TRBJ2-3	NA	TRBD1	TGTGCCAGCAGCGTAGTGACAGGGGATAGCACAGATACGCAGTATTTT	CASSVVTGDSTDTQYF
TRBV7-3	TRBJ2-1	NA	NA	TGTGCCAGCAGCTTAACGTCGGGGAACTATGAGCAGTTCTTC	CASSLTSGNYEQFF
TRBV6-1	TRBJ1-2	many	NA	TGTGCCAGCAGTGAATGGAAGTGGGATGGCTACACCTTC	CASSEWKWDGYTF
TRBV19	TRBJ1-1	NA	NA	TGTGCCAGTGGGATCGGGAGAGAAGCTTTCTTT	CASGIGREAFF
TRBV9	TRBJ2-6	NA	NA	TGTGCCAGCAGCATCGGGGCCAACGTCCTGACTTTC	CASSIGANVLTF
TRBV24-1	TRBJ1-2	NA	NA	TGTGCCACCAGTGATAGGCGGATTCGGGGCTACACCTTC	CATSDRRIRGYTF
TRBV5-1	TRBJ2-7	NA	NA	TGCGCCAGCAGCTGGCGGACAGCCTACGAGCAGTACTTC	CASSWRTAYEQYF
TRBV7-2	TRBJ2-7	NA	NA	TGTGCCACTCGGGGCCTAACATACGAGCAGTACTTC	CATRGLTYEQYF
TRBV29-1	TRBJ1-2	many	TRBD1	TGCAGCGTTCCATTGGGGACAGGGGACCATTTCTATGGCTACACCTTC	CSVPLGTGDHFYGYTF
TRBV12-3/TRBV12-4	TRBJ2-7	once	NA	TGTGCCAGCAGAAGGGAGACCTACGAGCAGTACTTC	CASRRETYEQYF
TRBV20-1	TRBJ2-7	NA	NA	TGCAGTGCTAGACCTGGGGTCCCCTACGAGCAGTACTTC	CSARPGVPYEQYF
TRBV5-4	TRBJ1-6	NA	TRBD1	TGTGCCAGCAGCTTACAGGGGAATAATTCACCCCTCCACTTT	CASSLQGNNSPLHF
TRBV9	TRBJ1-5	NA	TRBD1	TGTGCCAGCAGGGGACACAGGGGTCCTTCTGGTCAGCCCCAGCATTTT	CASRGHRGPSGQPQHF
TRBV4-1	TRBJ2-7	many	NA	TGCGCCAGCAGCCAAGGGCCGGAGTTCTACGAGCAGTACTTC	CASSQGPEFYEQYF
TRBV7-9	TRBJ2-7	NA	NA	TGTGCCAGCAGCCGCGGGTCCTCCGTACACGAGCAGTACTTC	CASSRGSSVHEQYF